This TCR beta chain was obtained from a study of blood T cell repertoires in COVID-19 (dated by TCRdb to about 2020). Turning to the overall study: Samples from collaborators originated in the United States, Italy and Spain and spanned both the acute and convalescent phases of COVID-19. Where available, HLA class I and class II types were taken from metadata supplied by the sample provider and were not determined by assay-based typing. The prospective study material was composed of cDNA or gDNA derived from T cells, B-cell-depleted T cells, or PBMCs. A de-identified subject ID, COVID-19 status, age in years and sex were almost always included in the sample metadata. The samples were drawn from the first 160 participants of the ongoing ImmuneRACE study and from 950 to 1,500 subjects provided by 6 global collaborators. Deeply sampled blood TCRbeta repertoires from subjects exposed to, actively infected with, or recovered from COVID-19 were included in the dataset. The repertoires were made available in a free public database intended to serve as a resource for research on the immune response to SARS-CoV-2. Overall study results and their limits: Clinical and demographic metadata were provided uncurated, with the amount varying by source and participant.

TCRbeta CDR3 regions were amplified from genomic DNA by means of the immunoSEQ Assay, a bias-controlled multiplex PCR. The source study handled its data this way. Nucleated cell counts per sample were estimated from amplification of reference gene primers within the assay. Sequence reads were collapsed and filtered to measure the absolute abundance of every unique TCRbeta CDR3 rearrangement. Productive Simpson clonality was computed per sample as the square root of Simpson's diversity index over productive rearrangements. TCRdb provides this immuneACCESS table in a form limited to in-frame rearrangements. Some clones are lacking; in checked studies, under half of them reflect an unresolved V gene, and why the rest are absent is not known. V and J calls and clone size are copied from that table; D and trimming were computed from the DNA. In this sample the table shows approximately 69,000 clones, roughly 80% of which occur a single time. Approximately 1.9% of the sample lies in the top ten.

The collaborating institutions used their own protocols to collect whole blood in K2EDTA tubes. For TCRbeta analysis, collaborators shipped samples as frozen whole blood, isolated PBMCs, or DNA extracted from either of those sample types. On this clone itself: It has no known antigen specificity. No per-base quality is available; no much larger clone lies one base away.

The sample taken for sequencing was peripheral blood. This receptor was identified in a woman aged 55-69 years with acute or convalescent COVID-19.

In nucleotide form, the sequence is TGCGCCAGCAGCACGGTAGCGGGAGGAGAGACCCAGTACTTC. Its translation is CASSTVAGGETQYF. The sequence joins TRBV5-1 to TRBJ2-5; 10 bases in the junction line up with TRBD2. The CDR3 numbers 14 residues from cysteine through phenylalanine. Only CDR3 DNA remains: 42 bases, in frame from the first base. The germline V and J ends show losses of 4 bases and 4 bases respectively, and no gene match explains 4 bases of the junction. Sequences SGHRS (CDR1) and YFSETQ (CDR2) are obtained from the germline V gene.